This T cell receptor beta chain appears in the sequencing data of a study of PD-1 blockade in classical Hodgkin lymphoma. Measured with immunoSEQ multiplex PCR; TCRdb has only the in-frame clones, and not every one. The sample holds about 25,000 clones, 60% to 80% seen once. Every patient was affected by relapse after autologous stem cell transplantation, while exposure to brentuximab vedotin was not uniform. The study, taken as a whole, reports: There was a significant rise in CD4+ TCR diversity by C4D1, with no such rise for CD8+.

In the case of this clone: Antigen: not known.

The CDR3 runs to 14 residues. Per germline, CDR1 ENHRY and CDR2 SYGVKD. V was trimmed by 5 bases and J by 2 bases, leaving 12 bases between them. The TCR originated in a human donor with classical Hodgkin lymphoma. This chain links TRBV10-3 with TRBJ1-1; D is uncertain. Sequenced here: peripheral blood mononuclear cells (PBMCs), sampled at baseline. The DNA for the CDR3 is TGTGCCATCAGTCAACTCGTGGGCAACACTGAAGCTTTCTTT. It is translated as CAISQLVGNTEAFF.